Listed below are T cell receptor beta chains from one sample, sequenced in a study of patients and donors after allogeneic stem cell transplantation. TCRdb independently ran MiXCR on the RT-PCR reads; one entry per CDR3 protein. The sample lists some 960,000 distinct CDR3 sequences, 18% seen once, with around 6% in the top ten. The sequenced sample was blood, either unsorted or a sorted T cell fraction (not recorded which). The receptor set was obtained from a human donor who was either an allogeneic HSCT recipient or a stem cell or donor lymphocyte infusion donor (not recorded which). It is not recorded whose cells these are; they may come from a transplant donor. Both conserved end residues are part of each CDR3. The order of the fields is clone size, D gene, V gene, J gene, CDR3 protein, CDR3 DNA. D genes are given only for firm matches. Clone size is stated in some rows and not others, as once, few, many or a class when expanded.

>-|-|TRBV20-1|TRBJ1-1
CSARDLAGQGKAIF
TGCAGTGCTAGAGATCTAGCCGGGCAGGGTAAAGCTATCTTT
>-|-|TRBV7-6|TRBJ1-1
CASSSPSGATEAFF
TGTGCCAGCAGCTCCCCGTCAGGGGCTACTGAAGCTTTCTTT
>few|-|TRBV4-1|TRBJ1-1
CASSRGEGGGTEAFF
TGCGCCAGCAGCCGGGGAGAAGGGGGAGGCACTGAAGCTTTCTTT
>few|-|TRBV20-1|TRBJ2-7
CSASNLAYEQYF
TGCAGTGCTAGTAACCTAGCCTACGAGCAGTACTTC
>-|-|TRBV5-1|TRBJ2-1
CASSFGLAAQNEQFF
TGCGCCAGCAGCTTTGGTTTAGCGGCTCAAAATGAGCAGTTCTTC
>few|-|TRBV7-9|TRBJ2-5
CASRTEDGATQYF
TGTGCCAGCAGGACGGAAGACGGGGCGACCCAGTACTTC
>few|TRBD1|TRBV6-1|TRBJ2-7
CASSEQGQVPYEQYF
TGTGCCAGCAGTGAGCAGGGACAGGTACCCTACGAGCAGTACTTC
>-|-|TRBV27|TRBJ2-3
CASSSSRRGTDTQYF
TGTGCCAGCAGTTCCTCCAGGAGGGGCACAGATACGCAGTATTTT
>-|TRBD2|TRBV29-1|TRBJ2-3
CSVVPRTSADTQYF
TGCAGCGTTGTGCCAAGGACTAGCGCAGATACGCAGTATTTT
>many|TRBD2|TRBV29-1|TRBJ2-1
CSVLPGLAGYNEQFF
TGCAGCGTCTTACCGGGACTAGCGGGGTACAATGAGCAGTTCTTC
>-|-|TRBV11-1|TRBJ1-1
CASSRDRSTEAFF
TGTGCCAGCAGCCGAGACAGGAGTACTGAAGCTTTCTTT
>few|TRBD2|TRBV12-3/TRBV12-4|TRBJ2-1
CASRPGTNYHEQFF
TGTGCCAGCAGACCCGGGACTAATTATCATGAGCAGTTCTTC
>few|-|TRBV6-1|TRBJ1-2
CASRRQEGYGYTF
TGTGCCAGCAGGCGACAGGAGGGCTATGGCTACACCTTC
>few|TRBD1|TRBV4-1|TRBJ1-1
CASSQDRAMNTEAFF
TGCGCCAGCAGTCAAGACAGGGCCATGAACACTGAAGCTTTCTTT
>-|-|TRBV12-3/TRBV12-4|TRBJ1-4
CASSVGTRVYEKLFF
TGTGCCAGCAGTGTCGGGACGCGGGTGTACGAAAAACTGTTTTTT
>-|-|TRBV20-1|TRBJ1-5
CSASSGEEGQPQHF
TGCAGTGCTAGTTCGGGGGAGGAGGGTCAGCCCCAGCATTTT
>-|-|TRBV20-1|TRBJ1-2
CSARAGQRGYGYTF
TGCAGTGCTAGAGCCGGACAGCGAGGCTATGGCTACACCTTC
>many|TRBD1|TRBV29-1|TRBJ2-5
CSVGEGGRETQYF
TGCAGCGTTGGGGAAGGGGGCAGAGAGACCCAGTACTTC
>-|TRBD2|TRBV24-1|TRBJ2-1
CATSDLRTSGEQFF
TGTGCCACCAGTGACCTTCGTACTAGCGGGGAGCAGTTCTTC
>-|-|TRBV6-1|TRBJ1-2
CASTNGKQTNTGYGYTF
TGTGCCAGCACCAACGGGAAACAGACCAACACTGGCTATGGCTACACCTTC
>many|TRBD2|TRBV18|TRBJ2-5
CASSGGQETQYF
TGTGCCAGCTCCGGGGGGCAAGAGACCCAGTACTTC
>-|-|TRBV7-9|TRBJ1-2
CASSTQAGKYGYTF
TGTGCCAGCAGCACCCAAGCAGGGAAATATGGCTACACCTTC
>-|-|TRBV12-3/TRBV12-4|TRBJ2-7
CASSRRDMRLYEQYF
TGTGCCAGCAGCCGACGGGACATGAGGCTCTACGAGCAGTACTTC
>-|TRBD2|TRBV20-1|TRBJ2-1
CSARGLAGGFGEQFF
TGCAGTGCTAGAGGGCTCGCGGGAGGATTCGGTGAGCAGTTCTTC
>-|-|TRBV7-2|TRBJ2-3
CASSLVWVTDTQYF
TGTGCCAGCAGCTTAGTGTGGGTTACAGATACGCAGTATTTT
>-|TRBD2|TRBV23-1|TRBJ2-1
CASSQSEGLASIGDEQFF
TGCGCCAGCAGTCAATCGGAGGGACTAGCGTCGATAGGGGATGAGCAGTTCTTC
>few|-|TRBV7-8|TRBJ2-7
CASSTYRAEGDEQYF
TGTGCCAGCAGCACCTACAGGGCAGAGGGAGACGAGCAGTACTTC
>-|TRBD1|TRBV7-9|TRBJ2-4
CASSPRTGTDIQYF
TGTGCCAGCAGCCCCCGGACAGGGACGGACATTCAGTACTTC
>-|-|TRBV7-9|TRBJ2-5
CASSPRPGTLEETQYF
TGTGCCAGCAGCCCCCGTCCCGGGACGTTGGAAGAGACCCAGTACTTC
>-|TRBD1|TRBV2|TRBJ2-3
CASSRDRLSDTQYF
TGTGCCAGCAGTCGGGACAGGCTATCGGATACGCAGTATTTT
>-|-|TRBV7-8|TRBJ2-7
CASSQGVTYEQYF
TGTGCCAGCAGCCAGGGTGTCACCTACGAGCAGTACTTC
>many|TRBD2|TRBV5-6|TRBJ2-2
CASSGRTSGNTGELFF
TGTGCCAGCAGCGGTCGGACTAGCGGGAACACCGGGGAGCTGTTTTTT
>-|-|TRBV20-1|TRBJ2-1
CSAVSVLSSYNEQFF
TGCAGTGCAGTTAGCGTCTTGAGCTCCTACAATGAGCAGTTCTTC
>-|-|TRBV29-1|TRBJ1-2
CSVIPGYTF
TGCAGCGTTATCCCGGGCTACACCTTC
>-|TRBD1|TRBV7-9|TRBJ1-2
CASSGDRLLLFYGYTF
TGTGCCAGCAGCGGGGACAGACTTCTGTTATTCTATGGCTACACCTTC
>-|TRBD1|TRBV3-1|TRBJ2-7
CASSHSDRGPREAYEQYF
TGTGCCAGCAGCCACTCGGACAGGGGCCCTAGAGAGGCCTACGAGCAGTACTTC
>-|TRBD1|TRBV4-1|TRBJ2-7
CASSHQDRAYEQYF
TGCGCCAGCAGCCATCAAGACAGGGCCTACGAGCAGTACTTC
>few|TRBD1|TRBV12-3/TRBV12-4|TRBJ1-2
CASSTGQLYGYTF
TGTGCCAGCAGTACGGGACAGCTCTATGGCTACACCTTC
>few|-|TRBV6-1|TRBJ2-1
CASRAASAGGNEQFF
TGTGCCAGCAGGGCAGCTAGCGCTGGAGGGAATGAGCAGTTCTTC
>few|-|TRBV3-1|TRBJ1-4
CASSQGSGDEKLFF
TGTGCCAGCAGCCAAGGGTCAGGGGACGAAAAACTGTTTTTT
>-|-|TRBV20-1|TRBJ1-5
CSANMAGKDQPQHF
TGCAGTGCTAATATGGCAGGGAAGGATCAGCCCCAGCATTTT
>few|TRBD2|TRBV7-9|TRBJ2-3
CASSLRTTSGRTDTQYF
TGTGCCAGCAGCCTAAGAACCACTAGCGGGAGGACAGATACGCAGTATTTT
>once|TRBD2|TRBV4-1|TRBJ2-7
CASSQNLAGFYEQYF
TGCGCCAGCAGCCAAAATCTAGCGGGGTTCTACGAGCAGTACTTC
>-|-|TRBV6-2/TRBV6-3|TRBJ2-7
CASRGGLYEQYF
TGTGCCAGCCGCGGGGGCCTCTACGAGCAGTACTTC
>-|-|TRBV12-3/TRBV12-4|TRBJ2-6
CASNPPGRLLTGANVLTF
TGTGCCAGCAACCCTCCAGGGAGGCTCTTAACCGGGGCCAACGTCCTGACTTTC
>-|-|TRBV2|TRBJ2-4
CASGALDPAAKNIQYF
TGTGCCAGCGGAGCCTTGGACCCCGCAGCCAAAAACATTCAGTACTTC
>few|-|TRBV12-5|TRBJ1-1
CASGLRTDTMNTEAFF
TGTGCTAGTGGTTTACGGACAGACACCATGAACACTGAAGCTTTCTTT
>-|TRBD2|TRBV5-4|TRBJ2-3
CASSSATSGGTDTQYF
TGTGCCAGCAGCTCAGCGACTAGCGGGGGCACAGATACGCAGTATTTT
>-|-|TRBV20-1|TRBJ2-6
CSARPQGSSGANVLTF
TGCAGTGCTAGGCCTCAGGGGTCCTCTGGGGCCAACGTCCTGACTTTC
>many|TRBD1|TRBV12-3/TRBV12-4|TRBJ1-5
CASSLGTGGNQPQHF
TGTGCCAGCAGCTTAGGGACAGGGGGCAATCAGCCCCAGCATTTT
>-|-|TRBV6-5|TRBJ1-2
CASSYTLTGGDGYTF
TGTGCCAGCAGTTACACCTTGACCGGGGGAGATGGCTACACCTTC
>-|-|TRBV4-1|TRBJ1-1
CASSATDSTEAFF
TGCGCCAGCAGCGCAACAGACAGCACTGAAGCTTTCTTT
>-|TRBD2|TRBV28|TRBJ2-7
CASTVGTSESYEQYF
TGTGCCAGCACTGTAGGGACTAGCGAGAGCTACGAGCAGTACTTC
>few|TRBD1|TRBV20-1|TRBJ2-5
CSASVRAGGLLETQYF
TGCAGTGCTAGTGTTAGGGCAGGGGGTCTTTTGGAGACCCAGTACTTC
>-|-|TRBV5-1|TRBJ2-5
CASRAGGGGETQYF
TGCGCCAGTAGGGCCGGAGGAGGAGGAGAGACCCAGTACTTC